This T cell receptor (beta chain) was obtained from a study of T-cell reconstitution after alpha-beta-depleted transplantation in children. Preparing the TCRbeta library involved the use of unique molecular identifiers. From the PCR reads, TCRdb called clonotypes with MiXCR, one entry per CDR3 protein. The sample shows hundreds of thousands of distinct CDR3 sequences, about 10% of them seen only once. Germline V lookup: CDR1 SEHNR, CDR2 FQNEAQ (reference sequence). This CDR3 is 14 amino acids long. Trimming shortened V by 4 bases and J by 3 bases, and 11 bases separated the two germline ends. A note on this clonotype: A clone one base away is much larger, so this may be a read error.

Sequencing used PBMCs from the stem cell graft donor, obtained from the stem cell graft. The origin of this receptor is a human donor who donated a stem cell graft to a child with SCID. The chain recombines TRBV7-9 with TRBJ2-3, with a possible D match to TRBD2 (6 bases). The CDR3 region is CASSSRGSTDTQYF. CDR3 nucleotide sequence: TGTGCCAGCAGCTCACGGGGGTCGACAGATACGCAGTATTTT.